This T cell receptor beta chain comes out of a study of blood T cell repertoires in COVID-19. Whole-study context: The United States, Italy and Spain were the sources of the acute and convalescent COVID-19 samples. PBMCs, B-cell-depleted T cells, or T cells were the source of the cDNA or gDNA that made up the material.

Authors' data handling: By means of reference gene primer amplification, nucleated cell counts were estimated. The protocol was immunoSEQ multiplex PCR, while the TCRdb copy is restricted to in-frame clones and leaves out a portion. For V, J and clone size, that table is used; D and trimming come from the DNA. The sample records about 23,000 clones, 80% to 90% being singletons. The CDR3 is made up of 13 amino acids. Per the germline V gene, CDR1 is MNHEY and CDR2 is SVGAGI. The ends lost 11 bases at V and 0 bases at J; junction bases unmatched: 6. The chain recombines TRBV6-5 with TRBJ1-1, with 7 bases lining up with TRBD1. This receptor was identified in a woman older than 75 with acute or convalescent COVID-19. Input material: peripheral blood. The CDR3 here is CAATGMVNTEAFF. CDR3 sequence (DNA): TGTGCCGCGACAGGGATGGTGAACACTGAAGCTTTCTTT.